Following are 25 T cell receptor beta chains from one sample sequenced in a study of shared clonotypes between healthy human individuals. TCRdb keeps only in-frame clones here, not all; method: immunoSEQ multiplex PCR. The sample has 550,000 to 600,000 clones, around 76% seen once. The source material was PBMCs. The receptors were gathered from a woman between 35 and 50 years old in good health. Some clones in this sample may be carry-over from other donors' samples.

The chain recombines TRBV9 with TRBJ2-1; D is ambiguous. The CDR3 is 14 residues long. Trimming left V 4 bases short and J 0 bases short, with 8 bases between. Germline CDR1 and CDR2: SGDLS and YYNGEE. The CDR3, as DNA: TGTGCCAGCAGCCCGGATAGCTCCTACAATGAGCAGTTCTTC. Its translation: CASSPDSSYNEQFF.

Concerning this clone: Other DNA sequences within the sample encode an identical CDR3. The V call is TRBV30, the J call TRBJ1-5; the match to TRBD1 covers 9 bases. This CDR3 is built from 21 residues. The germline V gene has CDR1 GTSNPN and CDR2 SVGIG (reference sequence). Germline trimming cut 5 bases from V and 4 bases from J; bases unmatched to any gene: 27. The CDR3 protein is CAWGTGYVSWPAETLNQPQHF. CDR3 DNA: TGTGCCTGGGGGACAGGGTACGTCTCGTGGCCGGCAGAAACGCTTAATCAGCCCCAGCATTTT.

The gene calls are TRBV5-1 and TRBJ2-3, with no clear D. The CDR3 sequence is 13 residues long. The ends were cut back, 4 bases at V and 4 bases at J, with 10 bases in the middle. From germline, CDR1 is SGHRS and CDR2 YFSETQ. DNA of the CDR3: TGCGCCAGCAGCAACAAACCTGCAGATACGCAGTATTTT. This gives the protein CASSNKPADTQYF. The whole variable domain, filled in from reference TRBV5-1 and TRBJ2-3, reads KAGVTQTPRYLIKTRGQQVTLSCSPISGHRSVSWYQQTPGQGLQFLFEYFSETQRNKGNFPGRFSGRQFSNSRSEMNVSTLELGDSALYLCASSNKPADTQYFGPGTRLTVL.

The chain couples TRBV9 to TRBJ2-7, with 7 bases fitting TRBD1. The trim removed 0 bases at V and 3 bases at J, leaving 9 bases unmatched. CDR1 and CDR2 from the germline V gene are SGDLS and YYNGEE. This CDR3 has 16 residues. The CDR3 nucleotides read TGTGCCAGCAGCGTAGTATCGGGACAGTCAATCTACGAGCAGTACTTC. It encodes CASSVVSGQSIYEQYF.

The V and J genes are TRBV18 and TRBJ1-1; 7 bases match TRBD1. The V and J ends lost 1 base and 3 bases, in that order; junction bases with no gene match: 5. The CDR3 has 15 residues. CDR1 is KGHSH and CDR2 is LQKENI in the germline V gene. The CDR3 sequence is CASSPLDRDDTEAFF. The CDR3 coding sequence is TGTGCCAGCTCACCACTCGACAGGGATGACACTGAAGCTTTCTTT.

The chain recombines TRBV11-2 with TRBJ2-2; D is unresolved. CDR1 and CDR2 from the germline V gene are SGHAT and FQNNGV. V gave up 3 bases and J gave up 0 bases, with 8 bases separating them. This CDR3 region has 15 residues. CDR3 bases: TGTGCCAGCAGCTTCACAAACGCGAACACCGGGGAGCTGTTTTTT. Amino acid sequence: CASSFTNANTGELFF.

This chain uses TRBV5-1 with TRBJ2-1, with 9 bases identical to TRBD2. The germline CDR1 and CDR2 sequences are SGHRS and YFSETQ. The CDR3 covers 14 residues. Trimming cost V 6 bases and J 6 bases; bases outside gene matches: 7. Here the CDR3 reads CASKNSGSGNEQFF. The CDR3 nucleotides are TGCGCCAGCAAGAATAGCGGGAGTGGCAATGAGCAGTTCTTC.

Only a few counts were recorded for this clone. The V and J genes are TRBV5-1 and TRBJ2-5, with D perhaps TRBD1 (6 bases). Gene TRBJ2-7 matches the end of the DNA better, so the J call may be wrong. This CDR3 has 14 residues. CDR1 and CDR2 from the germline V gene are SGHRS and YFSETQ. CDR3 bases: TGCGCCAGCAGGTTTACTTACAGGGCCTACGAGCAGTACTTC. Amino acid sequence: CASRFTYRAYEQYF.

J is TRBJ2-7 and V is TRBV6-1, with D possibly TRBD2 on 6 matching bases. This CDR3 comprises 10 residues. Germline CDR1 is MNHNS and CDR2 is SASEGT. The V and J ends lost 3 bases and 9 bases respectively, with 6 bases between them. The CDR3 reads CASSEGLQYF. The CDR3 bases are TGTGCCAGCAGTGAGGGACTGCAGTACTTC.

This chain connects TRBV4-1 to TRBJ1-6; TRBD1 matches at 9 bases. Trimming took 3 bases from V and 6 from J; bases not matched to a gene: 6. Germline V CDR1 and CDR2: MGHRA, YSYEKL. This CDR3 region has 16 residues. CDR3 nucleotides: TGCGCCAGCAGCCACCCACCGGGACAGGGTAATTCACCCCTCCACTTT. Translated: CASSHPPGQGNSPLHF.

This clone has only a few counts. The chain employs TRBV28 and TRBJ2-3, with 10 bases lining up with TRBD2. The V segment lost 10 bases and the J segment 0 bases; nucleotides outside the gene matches: 7. The CDR3 spans 15 residues. Germline V gives CDR1 MDHEN, CDR2 SYDVKM. As DNA, the CDR3 is TGTGCCATCATAGCGGGAGGCTCTAGCACAGATACGCAGTATTTT. Encoded protein: CAIIAGGSSTDTQYF.

This rearrangement joins TRBV4-3 to TRBJ1-2; TRBD1 matches 9 bases. V dropped 2 bases and J dropped 6; count of bases not matched to a gene: 10. The CDR3 loop spans 16 amino acids. CDR1 and CDR2 from the germline V gene are LGHNA and YSLEER. CDR3 sequence: CASSQQTAGQGDGYTF. In nucleotides, the CDR3 is TGCGCCAGCAGCCAACAAACCGCGGGACAGGGCGATGGCTACACCTTC.

V is TRBV19 and J is TRBJ2-4, with D perhaps TRBD1 or TRBD2 (5 bases each). The V end lost 6 bases, the J end lost 6 bases, and 9 bases lay between the germline ends. Germline values: CDR1 LNHDA, CDR2 SQIVND (reference sequence). The CDR3 runs to 12 residues. CDR3 in amino acids: CASSFGTNIQYF. The CDR3 DNA sequence: TGTGCCAGTAGCTTCGGGACAAACATTCAGTACTTC.

The rearrangement uses TRBV7-6 and TRBJ2-1; 7 positions agree with TRBD2. The ends lost 0 bases at V and 7 bases at J; junction bases unmatched: 6. Germline V gene lookup returns CDR1 SGHVS and CDR2 FNYEAQ. The CDR3 runs to 15 residues. In nucleotides, the CDR3 is TGTGCCAGCAGCTTAGCGGGAGGGCCGATGAATGAGCAGTTCTTC. Translated: CASSLAGGPMNEQFF.

Only one count was recorded for this clone. This chain links TRBV5-8 with TRBJ2-2; D is uncertain. The germline V and J ends were trimmed by 2 bases and 4 bases, with 12 bases remaining between them. Germline CDR1 SGHTS, CDR2 YDEGEE. The CDR3 is 15 amino acids. The CDR3 here is CASSFVVISTGELFF. The CDR3 bases are TGTGCCAGCAGCTTTGTTGTCATTTCCACCGGGGAGCTGTTTTTT.

This clone has more than one count but fewer than ten. The chain recombines TRBV28 with TRBJ1-1, with D hard to call. The CDR3 spans 14 residues. With 0 bases removed from V and 3 bases from J, the gap between germline ends came to 8 bases. Germline CDR1 reads MDHEN; CDR2 reads SYDVKM. CDR3 protein: CASSLWSGDTEAFF. In DNA, the CDR3 is TGTGCCAGCAGTTTATGGTCCGGGGACACTGAAGCTTTCTTT.

The rearrangement uses TRBV28 and TRBJ2-7; D perhaps matches TRBD1 (6 bases). The length of the CDR3 is 16 residues. V was trimmed by 4 bases and J by 7 bases, leaving 23 bases between them. Germline V lookup: CDR1 MDHEN, CDR2 SYDVKM. Here the CDR3 reads CASSSTRDTNTGEQYF. CDR3 sequence (DNA): TGTGCCAGCAGTTCCACACGGGACACCAACACCGGGGAGCAGTACTTC.

The rearrangement uses TRBV7-2 and TRBJ2-7; 10 bases fit TRBD2. Germline lookup yields CDR1 SGHTA and CDR2 FQGNSA. The length of the CDR3 is 15 residues. J gave up 6 bases and V 4 bases, and 9 bases lay outside the gene matches. The CDR3 is CASSSPLAGVVEQYF. CDR3 DNA sequence: TGTGCCAGCAGCTCCCCCCTAGCGGGAGTGGTCGAGCAGTACTTC.

The J gene is TRBJ2-5, the V gene TRBV11-2; 11 bases match TRBD1. V shed 5 bases and J 5 bases; nucleotides not matched to a gene: 10. Germline values: CDR1 SGHAT, CDR2 FQNNGV. This CDR3 has 16 residues. CDR3 nucleotides: TGTGCCAGCAGCACCTCGGGACAGGGGGTGGGGGAGACCCAGTACTTC. Its translation is CASSTSGQGVGETQYF.

This clone appeared once. The genes are TRBV7-2 and TRBJ2-3; 8 bases are shared with TRBD2. The V segment lost 3 bases and the J segment 3 bases; nucleotides outside the gene matches: 5. Germline-derived CDR1 and CDR2 are SGHTA and FQGNSA. There are 15 residues in the CDR3. The CDR3: CASSLRAGATDTQYF. CDR3 coding DNA: TGTGCCAGCAGCTTGAGAGCGGGAGCAACAGATACGCAGTATTTT.

This clone was found once. V usage is TRBV7-2 and J usage is TRBJ2-2; TRBD1 matches 9 bases. Germline V gene lookup returns CDR1 SGHTA and CDR2 FQGNSA. The V and J ends lost 1 base and 6 bases, in that order; junction bases with no gene match: 3. The CDR3 runs 15 residues. CDR3 amino acids: CASSLGTGESGELFF. The CDR3, as DNA: TGTGCCAGCAGCTTAGGGACAGGGGAGTCCGGGGAGCTGTTTTTT.

Comment on this clone: In the same sample, other DNA sequences code for this CDR3. The genes are TRBV2 and TRBJ1-6; a weak D match, TRBD1 (5 bases). This CDR3 contains 12 residues. The V gene lost 5 bases and the J gene lost 7 bases, with 6 bases spanning the gap. The V gene's germline CDR1 is SNHLY and CDR2 FYNNEI. The CDR3 loop is CASSPGNSPLHF. The CDR3 DNA follows: TGTGCCAGCAGTCCAGGGAATTCACCCCTCCACTTT. Full variable domain (outside the CDR3, taken from reference TRBV2 and TRBJ1-6): EPEVTQTPSHQVTQMGQEVILRCVPISNHLYFYWYRQILGQKVEFLVSFYNNEISEKSEIFDDQFSVERPDGSNFTLKIRSTKLEDSAMYFCASSPGNSPLHFGNGTRLTVT.

V is TRBV7-8 and J is TRBJ1-2; a possible D gene is TRBD1 (6 bases). Between the trimmed V and J ends, which lost 2 bases and 5 bases, there was a span of 15 bases. The CDR3 length is 15 residues. Germline CDR1 reads SGHVS; CDR2 reads FQNEAQ. The CDR3 region is CASSLSSDGTYGYTF. The DNA for the CDR3 is TGTGCCAGCAGCTTATCATCCGACGGGACATATGGCTACACCTTC.

The CDR3 DNA reads as TGTGCCAGCAGCCGCCGGGGGGCCCCCTTTGCAACTAATGAAAAACTGTTTTTT. This encodes CASSRRGAPFATNEKLFF. The rearrangement links TRBV27 to TRBJ1-4; D possibly corresponds to TRBD1 (6 bases). V was cut by 6 bases and J by 0 bases, with 20 bases left in between. In germline, CDR1 is MNHEY, CDR2 SMNVEV (reference sequence). The CDR3 runs 18 residues.

Remarks on this clone: This likely traces to a read error, being one base from a far larger clone. V gene TRBV28 combines with J gene TRBJ2-4; unclear D gene. Germline CDR1 reads MDHEN; CDR2 reads SYDVKM. CDR3 length: 16 amino acids. Trimming took off 3 bases at V and 0 bases at J, with 12 bases between the two ends. The CDR3 region has the DNA TGTGCCAGCAGTTTCGGGTGGAATAGAGCCAAAAACATTCAGTACTTC. Residues: CASSFGWNRAKNIQYF.